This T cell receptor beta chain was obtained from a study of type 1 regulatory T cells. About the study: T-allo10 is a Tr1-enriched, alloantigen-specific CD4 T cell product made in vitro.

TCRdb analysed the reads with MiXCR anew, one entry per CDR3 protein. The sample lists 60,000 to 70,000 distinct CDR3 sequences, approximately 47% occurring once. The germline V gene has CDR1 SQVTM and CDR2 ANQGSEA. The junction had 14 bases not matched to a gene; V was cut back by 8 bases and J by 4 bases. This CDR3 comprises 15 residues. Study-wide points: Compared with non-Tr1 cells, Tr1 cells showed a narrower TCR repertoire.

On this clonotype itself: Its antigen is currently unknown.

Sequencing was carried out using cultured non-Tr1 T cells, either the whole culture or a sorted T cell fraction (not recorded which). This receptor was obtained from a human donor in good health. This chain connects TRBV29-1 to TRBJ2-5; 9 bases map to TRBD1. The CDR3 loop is CSFSLAGTGRETQYF. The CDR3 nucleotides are TGCAGCTTTTCTCTGGCCGGGACAGGGAGAGAGACCCAGTACTTC.